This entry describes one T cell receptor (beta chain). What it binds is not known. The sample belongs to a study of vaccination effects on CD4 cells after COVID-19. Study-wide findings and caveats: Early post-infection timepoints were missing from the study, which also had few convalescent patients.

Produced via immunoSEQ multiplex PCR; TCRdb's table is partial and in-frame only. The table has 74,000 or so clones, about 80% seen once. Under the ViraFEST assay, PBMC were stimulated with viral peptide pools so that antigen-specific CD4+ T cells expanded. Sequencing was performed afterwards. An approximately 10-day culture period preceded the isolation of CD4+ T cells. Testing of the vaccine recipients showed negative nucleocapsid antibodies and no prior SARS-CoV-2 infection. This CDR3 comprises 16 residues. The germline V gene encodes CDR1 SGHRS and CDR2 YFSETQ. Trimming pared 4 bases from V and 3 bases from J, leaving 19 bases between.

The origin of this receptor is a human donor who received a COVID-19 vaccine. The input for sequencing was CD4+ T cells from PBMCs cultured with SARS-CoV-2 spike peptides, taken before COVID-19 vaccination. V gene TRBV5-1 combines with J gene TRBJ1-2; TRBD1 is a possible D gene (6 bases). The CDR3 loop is CASSPRPGVIDYGYTF. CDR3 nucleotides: TGCGCCAGCAGCCCCCGACCAGGGGTAATCGACTATGGCTACACCTTC.